The sequence of this T cell receptor beta chain was determined in a study of CD8 T cells in ankylosing spondylitis. Broader study findings: Some motif variants had been reported before (in reactive arthritis synovial fluid and blood). Significant enrichment of disease-linked clones was reported in matched ankylosing spondylitis synovial fluid. With a CD8+ phenotype, disease-linked clones were relatively rare in peripheral blood.

This clonotype turned up a few times. The antigen is undetermined. Quantitative molecular-barcoded 5'-RACE generated the TCR beta libraries. TCRdb re-called the 5' RACE reads through MiXCR, storing one row per CDR3 protein. The sample has about 150,000 distinct CDR3 sequences; approximately 44% are singletons. Trimming left V 3 bases short and J 10 bases short, with 13 bases between. The CDR3 loop spans 13 amino acids. This TCR was recovered from a male donor with ankylosing spondylitis. V gene TRBV12-3 or TRBV12-4 combines with J gene TRBJ1-5; a weak D match, TRBD1 (5 bases). The sequenced sample consisted of synovial fluid, either unsorted or a sorted T cell fraction (not recorded which). Here the CDR3 reads CASSFWDDLPQHF. The CDR3 nucleotides are TGTGCCAGCAGTTTCTGGGACGACCTCCCCCAGCATTTT.